This record concerns one T cell receptor (beta chain) sequence. TCRdb re-called the PCR reads through MiXCR, storing one row per CDR3 protein. The table lists about 10,000 distinct CDR3 sequences, approximately 57% of them singletons. The data stem from a study of tumor-infiltrating lymphocytes in oesophageal squamous cell carcinoma. The source material was esophageal tumor tissue. The TCR was taken from a female donor with esophageal squamous cell carcinoma.

The CDR3, as DNA: TGCGCCAGCAGCCGGGAGGGTGGCACTGAAGCTTTCTTT. This codes for CASSREGGTEAFF. The chain is built from TRBV5-1 and TRBJ1-1, with D hard to call. CDR1 is SGHRS and CDR2 is YFSETQ in the germline V gene. V was trimmed by 4 bases and J by 4 bases, leaving 11 bases between them. CDR3 length: 13 amino acids.